One and the same sample provided the 5 T cell receptor beta chains below, sequenced in a study of Graves' ophthalmopathy and Graves' hyperthyroidism. RNA transcripts provided the template for amplifying TCR beta CDR3 regions. Second-round multiplex PCR came after first-round RT-PCR with HTBI primers. Each CDR3 protein is one row after TCRdb ran MiXCR on the multiplex PCR reads. The sample contains 500,000 to 700,000 distinct CDR3 sequences, 20% to 25% of which appear only once. The sequenced material came from peripheral blood. These receptors all stem from a woman aged 18-29 years with stable Graves' hyperthyroidism. Some clones in this sample may be carry-over from other donors' samples.

This clonotype occurred many times. This chain uses TRBV28 with TRBJ2-7, with D possibly TRBD2 on 6 matching bases. Germline loops: CDR1 MDHEN, CDR2 SYDVKM. V was clipped by 5 bases and J by 3 bases, with 20 bases between them. This CDR3 spans 16 amino acids. CDR3 in DNA: TGTGCCAGCAGTCCTCCTGCTCGAATAGCGGTCTACGAGCAGTACTTC. The encoded protein is CASSPPARIAVYEQYF.

This clonotype was recorded many times. V gene TRBV6-1 combines with J gene TRBJ1-4; D perhaps matches TRBD1 (6 bases). Germline V CDR1 and CDR2: MNHNS, SASEGT. Deletions cut 1 base from V and 8 bases from J, with 14 bases between. The CDR3 is 15 residues long. The CDR3 sequence: CASSEGEWGGEKLFF. In DNA form, the CDR3 reads TGTGCCAGCAGTGAAGGAGAGTGGGGGGGCGAAAAACTGTTTTTT.

This clonotype was counted at least ten times. The gene calls are TRBV18 and TRBJ2-7; tentative D call: TRBD2 (5 bases). The CDR3 has 14 amino acids. Germline CDR1 and CDR2: KGHSH and LQKENI. The V gene lost 0 bases and the J gene lost 7 bases, with 13 bases spanning the gap. In nucleotides, the CDR3 is TGTGCCAGCTCACCACCGATCAGCGGTGGGGAGCAGTACTTC. Its protein is CASSPPISGGEQYF. Using reference TRBV18 and TRBJ2-7 for the parts outside the CDR3, the full variable domain is NAGVMQNPRHLVRRRGQEARLRCSPMKGHSHVYWYRQLPEEGLKFMVYLQKENIIDESGMPKERFSAEFPKEGPSILRIQQVVRGDSAAYFCASSPPISGGEQYFGPGTRLTVT.

The chain links TRBV6-1 to TRBJ2-7; D is perhaps TRBD1 (6 bases). The germline V gene encodes CDR1 MNHNS and CDR2 SASEGT. The CDR3 is made up of 15 amino acids. V lost 6 bases and J lost 3, with 18 bases in between. The CDR3 spells CASRQSPTGGYEQYF. The DNA of the CDR3 is TGTGCCAGCAGGCAGTCCCCGACAGGAGGCTACGAGCAGTACTTC.

V is TRBV28 and J is TRBJ1-2; D perhaps matches TRBD1 (6 bases). Between the trimmed V and J ends, which lost 0 bases and 5 bases, there was a span of 16 bases. The CDR3 covers 16 residues. CDR1 is MDHEN, CDR2 SYDVKM, per germline. The CDR3 DNA follows: TGTGCCAGCAGTTTATGGGCAGGGGTCTGGGAATATGGCTACACCTTC. Its protein product is CASSLWAGVWEYGYTF.